The rows below give T cell receptor beta chains drawn from one sample of a study of cytomegalovirus exposure and HLA in healthy donors. The protocol was immunoSEQ multiplex PCR, while the TCRdb copy is restricted to in-frame clones and leaves out a portion. Of 100,000 to 150,000 clones listed, approximately 79% were seen once; the top ten hold approximately 3.5%. The source material was PBMCs. All receptors derive from a man aged 30-40 years in good health and CMV-seronegative. Each CDR3 is given with its conserved first and last residue.

>TRBV29-1|TRBJ2-7
CSVPGTGRTEQYF
>TRBV12-5|TRBJ1-6
CASGLTDRQRLYNSPLHF
>TRBV14|TRBJ1-6
CASRDRGYGSPLHF
>TRBV4-1|TRBJ1-6
CASSPGRSSYNSPLHF
>TRBV7-9|TRBJ2-1
CASSSPDRSSYNEQFF
>TRBV7-9|TRBJ1-1
CASSLRVMNTEAFF
>TRBV5-1|TRBJ1-2
CASSLGTGGNGYTF
>TRBV4-2|TRBJ1-2
CASSQAGTGSTSYGYTF
>TRBV11-2|TRBJ1-1
CASSPDRYGTEAFF
>TRBV27|TRBJ2-7
CASSLNGDSYEQYF
>TRBV15|TRBJ2-2
CATSRGPGAGELFF
>TRBV28|TRBJ1-2
CASRRPTGTGPLNYGYTF
>TRBV4-2|TRBJ1-1
CASSQDRGLGNTEAFF
>TRBV5-4|TRBJ1-1
CASSKDKNTEAFF
>TRBV27|TRBJ1-5
CASSRGNQPQHF
>TRBV6-6|TRBJ2-7
CASSYSTGGYEQYF
>TRBV6-5|TRBJ2-3
CASSSSSGTGAQYF
>TRBV16|TRBJ2-3
CASSQFGGAGTDTQYF